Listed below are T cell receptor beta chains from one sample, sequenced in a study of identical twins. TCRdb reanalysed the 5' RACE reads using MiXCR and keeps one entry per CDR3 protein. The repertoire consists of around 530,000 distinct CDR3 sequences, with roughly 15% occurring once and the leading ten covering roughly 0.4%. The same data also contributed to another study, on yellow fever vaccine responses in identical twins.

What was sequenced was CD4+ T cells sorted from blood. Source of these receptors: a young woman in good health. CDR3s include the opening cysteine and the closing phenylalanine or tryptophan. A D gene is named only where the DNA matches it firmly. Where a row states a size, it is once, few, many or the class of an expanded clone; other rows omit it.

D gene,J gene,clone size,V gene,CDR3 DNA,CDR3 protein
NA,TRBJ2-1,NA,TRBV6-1,TGTGCCAGCAGTGATTGGCAGGATCCACTATCCTACAATGAGCAGTTCTTC,CASSDWQDPLSYNEQFF
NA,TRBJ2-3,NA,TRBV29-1,TGCAGCGTTGTGGGGACCCTCACAGATACGCAGTATTTT,CSVVGTLTDTQYF
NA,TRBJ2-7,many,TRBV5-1,TGCGCCAGCAGCTTGGATTCAGACCCTTCCTACGAGCAGTACTTC,CASSLDSDPSYEQYF
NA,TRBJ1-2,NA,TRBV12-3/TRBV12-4,TGTGCCAGCAGTTTAGGCGTGGGCGGAGGCTACACCTTC,CASSLGVGGGYTF
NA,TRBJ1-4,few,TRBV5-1,TGCGCCAGCAGCCCGGGGACGGGGAGGGAAAAACTGTTTTTT,CASSPGTGREKLFF
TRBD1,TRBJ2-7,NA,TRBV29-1,TGCAGCGTTACAGGGGGCAAAGGGTCCTACGAGCAGTACTTC,CSVTGGKGSYEQYF
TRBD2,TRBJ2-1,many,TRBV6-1,TGTGCCAGCAGTGAACTAGCGGGGGCCTCCTACAATGAGCAGTTCTTC,CASSELAGASYNEQFF
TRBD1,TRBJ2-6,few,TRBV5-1,TGCGCCAGCAGCTTGTATCGCTTACAGGGGAACCACTCTGGGGCCAACGTCCTGACTTTC,CASSLYRLQGNHSGANVLTF
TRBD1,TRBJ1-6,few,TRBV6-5,TGTGCCAGCAGTTACAAAACAAACAGGGGAACACCCCTCCACTTT,CASSYKTNRGTPLHF
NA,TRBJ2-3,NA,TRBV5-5,TGTGCCAGCAGCTCAAGGGACCCCCGGGACAAACAAACAGATACGCAGTATTTT,CASSSRDPRDKQTDTQYF
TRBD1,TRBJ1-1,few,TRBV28,TGTGCCAGCAGTTACAGGGGGCTCACTGAAGCTTTCTTT,CASSYRGLTEAFF
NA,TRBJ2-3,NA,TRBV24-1,TGTGCCACCAGTGGGAGTGGGAACACAGATACGCAGTATTTT,CATSGSGNTDTQYF
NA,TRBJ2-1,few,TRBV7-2,TGTGCCAGCAGAAACACAGGGCTCAATGAGCAGTTCTTC,CASRNTGLNEQFF
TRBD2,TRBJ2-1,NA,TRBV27,TGTGCCAGCAGTTTAGCTAGCGGGGTTAAGTATGAGCAGTTCTTC,CASSLASGVKYEQFF
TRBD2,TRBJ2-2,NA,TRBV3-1,TGTGCCAGCAGCCAAGGGTCGTGGAGCGGGGGCGGGGAGCTGTTTTTT,CASSQGSWSGGGELFF
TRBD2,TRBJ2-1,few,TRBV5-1,TGCGCCAGCAGCTTTCAGCGGGGGGGAAAACCAGATTACAATGAGCAGTTCTTC,CASSFQRGGKPDYNEQFF
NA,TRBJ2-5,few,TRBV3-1,TGTGCCAGCAGCCAAGTTGGGAGTCGGGCCAGCGAAGAGACCCAGTACTTC,CASSQVGSRASEETQYF
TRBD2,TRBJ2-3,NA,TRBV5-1,TGCGCCAGCAGCCCGGGACTAGCAATAGATACGCAGTATTTT,CASSPGLAIDTQYF